The entry below gives a single T cell receptor beta chain sequence along with its context. What it recognizes is unknown. One end of the junction is discordant with germline, which a read error may explain. RNA and DNA were co-extracted from approximately 20-30 mg of unsorted bulk tissue. Subjects presented with primary liver carcinoma managed by surgical resection. Chronic HBV infection was present, with no prior treatment. Total RNA amounting to roughly 450 ng was the source from which TCR beta cDNA was made with a constant-region primer. A slightly modified ARM-PCR protocol with three nested multiplex PCR rounds produced these TCR beta libraries. Amplification in the first two PCR rounds was performed using TRBV1-TRBV30 forward primers and a C-beta reverse primer for about 10 cycles each. TCRdb used MiXCR to reprocess the multiplex PCR reads, holding one entry per CDR3 protein. The profile shows some 190,000 distinct CDR3 sequences, around 81% of them singletons.

The source of the sample is a study of tumor-infiltrating lymphocytes in primary liver carcinoma. Notes on the study in general: Blood had a significantly lower top-250-clone fraction than tumors did (p = 0.039).

The V gene's germline CDR1 is SGHRS and CDR2 YFSETQ. The CDR3 is 18 residues long. Sample: tumor tissue from primary liver carcinoma. The chain employs TRBV5-1 and TRBJ2-5; 9 nucleotides align to TRBD2. The receptor was derived from a middle-aged man with primary liver carcinoma and hepatitis B virus infection. CDR3 nucleotides: TGCGCCAGCAGCTTGGCTGGGGCTAGCGGGGCCCTACAAGAGACCAAGTACTTC. Its protein is CASSLAGASGALQETKYF.